This entry concerns a single T cell receptor beta chain. Antigen specificity is unknown. The sample originates from a study of CD8+CD57+ T cells in acquired aplastic anemia. Study-wide background: Sorted CD4+ and CD8+ cells yielded DNA averaging approximately 3.5 ug. Study conclusions and caveats: Patients and controls shared 25 to 30 CD8+ CDR3 sequences, highly expressed in patients. Patients and controls were not found to differ significantly in CD8+ Simpson's diversity.

The CDR3 sequence is 13 residues long. V trimming: 6 bases; J trimming: 2 bases; junction bases outside the gene matches: 6. Germline V gene lookup returns CDR1 DFQATT and CDR2 SNEGSKA (reference sequence). CDR3 and TCR beta VDJ profiling relied on a genomic DNA template. TCRdb reprocessed the reads via MiXCR and lists one record per CDR3 protein. The profile covers hundreds of thousands of distinct CDR3 sequences, with approximately 70% appearing a single time and 3.5% to 4.5% taken by the ten largest. The material sequenced was sorted CD4+, CD8+, or CD8+CD57+ T cells (not recorded which) from PBMCs. The TCR comes from a human donor in good health, serving as a control. The chain links TRBV20-1 to TRBJ2-5; 7 nucleotides agree with TRBD1. CDR3 sequence: CSAKRTGQETQYF. The CDR3 DNA is TGCAGTGCAAAAAGGACAGGACAAGAGACCCAGTACTTC.